Reported below is one T cell receptor beta chain. This clone appeared once. The antigen this receptor binds is unknown. No base-level quality is on record; no much larger clone is a single base apart. The library relied on the immunoSEQ multiplex PCR assay. The clones in this table, taken by TCRdb from immuneACCESS, are in-frame only. Not every clone is retained; where verified, under half of the shortfall comes from an unresolved V gene, and the cause of the rest is unknown. Recorded for this sample are 32,000 or so clones; 85% to 95% of them occurred a single time. The ten largest make up approximately 0.39% of the sample. These data come from a study of T cell changes during pregnancy in multiple sclerosis (dated by TCRdb to between 2018 and 2020). Some background on the complete study: Changes in the T cell repertoire over the course of pregnancy were examined in this study in women with multiple sclerosis.

The sample here was CD4+ T cells from peripheral blood mononuclear cells, taken in the second trimester of pregnancy. The sequence was obtained from a female donor with multiple sclerosis, enrolled in a pregnancy study.

In nucleotides, the sequence is TGTGCCAGCAGCTCAACAGGGTCCTACGAGCAGTACTTC. This is translated as CASSSTGSYEQYF. The receptor chain draws on TRBV7-9 and TRBJ2-7; a tentative D match to TRBD1 spans 6 bases. V is shortened by 4 bases, J by 1 base, and the region joining them spans 8 bases. According to the germline V gene (reference sequence), CDR1 reads SEHNR and CDR2 reads FQNEAQ. The CDR3 runs 13 residues from the cysteine to the phenylalanine. Only the CDR3 DNA is retained, 39 bases long and in frame from the first base. Beyond the CDR3, the reference TRBV7-9 and TRBJ2-7 genes provide the residues; the full variable domain reads: DTGVSQNPRHKITKRGQNVTFRCDPISEHNRLYWYRQTLGQGPEFLTYFQNEAQLEKSRLLSDRFSAERPKGSFSTLEIQRTEQGDSAMYLCASSSTGSYEQYFGPGTRLTVT.